This T cell receptor beta chain was recorded in a study of spatial heterogeneity in lung cancer. The sample holds a few counts of this clonotype. Unique molecular identifiers tagged every individual TCR cDNA molecule. TCRdb itself ran the 5' RACE reads through MiXCR, one entry per CDR3 protein. The table has 45,000 or so distinct CDR3 sequences, around 11% seen once. Sample time point: sample taken at primary tumor resection. Unsorted tumor, nontumor lung tissue or cryopreserved PBMC supplied the whole RNA. The V end lost 2 bases, the J end lost 7 bases, and 9 bases lay between the germline ends. The CDR3 runs 13 residues. Per germline, CDR1 MNHEY and CDR2 SVGAGI.

This specimen was PBMCs, taken at surgery. The J gene is TRBJ1-5, the V gene TRBV6-5, with a tentative D call TRBD1 (6 bases). This TCR derives from a female donor with early-stage non-small cell lung cancer. This chain's CDR3 is CASSYTGTQPQHF. The CDR3 coding sequence is TGTGCCAGCAGTTACACCGGGACACAGCCCCAGCATTTT.